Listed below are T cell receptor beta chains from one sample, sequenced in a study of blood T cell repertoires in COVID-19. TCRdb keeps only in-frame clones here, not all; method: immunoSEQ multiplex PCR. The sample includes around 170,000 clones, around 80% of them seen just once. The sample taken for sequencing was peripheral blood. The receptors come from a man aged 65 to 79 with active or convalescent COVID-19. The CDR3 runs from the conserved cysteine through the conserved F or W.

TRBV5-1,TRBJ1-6,CASSFSGSNSPLHF
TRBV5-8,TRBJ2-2,CASSPGTGRTGELFF
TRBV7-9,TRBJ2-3,CASSVRGQASTDTQYF
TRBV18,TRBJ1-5,CASSPQGSSNQPQHF
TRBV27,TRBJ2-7,CASANSFYEQYF
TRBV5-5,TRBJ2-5,CASSFWGGYHETQYF
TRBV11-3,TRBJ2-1,CASSSTSGGFQFF
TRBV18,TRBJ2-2,CASSPNELMNTGELFF
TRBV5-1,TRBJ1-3,CASSQTKTGGTGNTIYF
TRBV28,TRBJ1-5,CASSPTGSSQPQHF
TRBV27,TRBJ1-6,CASSLQGSPLHF
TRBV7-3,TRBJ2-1,CASSARLSDNEQFF
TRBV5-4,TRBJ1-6,CASSLAGTDSPLHF
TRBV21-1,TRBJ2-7,CASSTRQSSGEQYF
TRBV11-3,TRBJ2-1,CASSSDRLNNEQFF
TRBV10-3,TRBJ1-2,CAISEIGGKNYGYTF
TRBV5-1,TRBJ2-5,CASSLRQIQETQYF
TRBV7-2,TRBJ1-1,CASSLEAARNTEAFF
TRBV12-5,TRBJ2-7,CASGFVRDRGYEQYF
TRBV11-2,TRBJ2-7,CASSVQPTSYEQYF
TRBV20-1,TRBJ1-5,CSASVAGGTQPQHF
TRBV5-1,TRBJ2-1,CASSLVGTTGGYEQFF
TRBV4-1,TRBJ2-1,CASSQGLSAYNEQFF
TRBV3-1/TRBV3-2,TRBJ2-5,CASRAGETQYF
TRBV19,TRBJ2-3,CASSAYSGETDTQYF
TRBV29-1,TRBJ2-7,CSVTLHGEDPYEQYF
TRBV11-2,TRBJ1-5,CASSLDRGQPQHF
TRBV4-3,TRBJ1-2,CASSQARGGQESYYGYTF
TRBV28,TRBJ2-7,CASSWGQLYEQYF
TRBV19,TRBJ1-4,CASSIRGRGEKLFF
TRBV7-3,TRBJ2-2,CASSSGTSDTGELFF
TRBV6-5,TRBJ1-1,CASTLSGLNTEAFF
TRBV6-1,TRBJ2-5,CASSEGDREQETQYF
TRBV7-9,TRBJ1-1,CASSRWKARMNTEAFF
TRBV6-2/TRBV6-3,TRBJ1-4,CASSYWSGNEKLFF
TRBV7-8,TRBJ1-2,CASSSRLGQALHGYTF
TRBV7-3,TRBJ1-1,CASSLTGENTEAFF
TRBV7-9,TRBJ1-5,CASSFQGGNQPQHF
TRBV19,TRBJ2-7,CASSFGTSAYEQYF
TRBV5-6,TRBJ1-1,CASSFTGNTEVFF
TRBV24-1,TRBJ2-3,CATRDRGNTQYF
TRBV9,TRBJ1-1,CASSPRTDTEAFF
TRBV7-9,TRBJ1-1,CASSSGQVVGEAFF
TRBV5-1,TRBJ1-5,CASSPGPTGGEGNQPQHF
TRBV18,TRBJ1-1,CASSPPSSSEAFF
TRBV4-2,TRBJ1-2,CASSRDAPGDRVSNGYTF
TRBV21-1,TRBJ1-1,CASSKRRDTEAFF
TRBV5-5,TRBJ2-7,CASSLGLASSEQYF
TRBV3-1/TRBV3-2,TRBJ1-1,CASSQDLVRAGEAFF
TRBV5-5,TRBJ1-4,CASSPRDSRQGEKLFF
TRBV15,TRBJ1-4,CATSRDYPGGGEKLFF